This TCR beta chain was sequenced in a study of blood T cell repertoires in COVID-19. On the study more broadly: Both acute and convalescent COVID-19 samples were obtained from the United States, Italy and Spain. PBMCs, B-cell-depleted T cells, or T cells provided the cDNA or gDNA that made up the material.

Produced via immunoSEQ multiplex PCR; TCRdb's table is partial and in-frame only. This table holds 350,000 or so clones, approximately 87% found once. The CDR3 extends over 16 amino acids. Germline V gives CDR1 MNHEY, CDR2 SVGAGI. The germline V and J ends were trimmed by 0 bases and 2 bases, with 14 bases remaining between them. The sample consisted of peripheral blood. The sequence was collected from a woman aged 25-40 years with COVID-19, enrolled during active disease. V usage is TRBV6-5 and J usage is TRBJ2-7; tentative D call: TRBD2 (6 bases). The CDR3, as DNA: TGTGCCAGCAGTTACTCGAGGGCGGGATCCGCCTACGAGCAGTACTTC. It translates to CASSYSRAGSAYEQYF.